This T cell receptor beta chain stems from a study of PD-1 blockade in classical Hodgkin lymphoma. Study information: Patients got intravenous nivolumab 3 mg/kg every 2 weeks.

This table comes from immunoSEQ multiplex PCR, and its TCRdb copy is limited to in-frame clones, with some not included. The sample shows around 11,000 clones, roughly 80% of them seen only once. Time point: cycle 4 day 1 (C4D1), after less than 7 weeks of nivolumab. Each patient relapsed following autologous stem cell transplantation, and prior brentuximab vedotin exposure differed. Using magnetic negative selection, the CD4+ T cells were separated out of thawed PBMCs. Regarding this clone: Its specificity is not known.

Germline assignment: CDR1 SGHVS and CDR2 FQNEAQ. This CDR3 contains 14 residues. Trimming pared 1 base from V and 4 bases from J, leaving 10 bases between. Findings and caveats of the study: For complete responders, baseline diversity was comparable to that of newly diagnosed patients.

The specimen was CD4+ T cells from blood, collected before the fourth cycle of nivolumab. V and J are TRBV7-8 and TRBJ1-2; D remains ambiguous. The sequence derives from a human donor with classical Hodgkin lymphoma. CDR3 in amino acids: CASSLVGVTYGYTF. CDR3 DNA: TGTGCCAGCAGCTTAGTGGGAGTTACCTATGGCTACACCTTC.